This T cell receptor (beta chain) stems from a study of PD-L1 blockade in urothelial cancer. As regards this clone: Different DNA sequences within this sample yield the same CDR3.

Measured with immunoSEQ multiplex PCR; TCRdb has only the in-frame clones, and not every one. This table has some 97,000 clones, about 90% appearing once. This CDR3 has 14 amino acids. Germline values: CDR1 SGHNT, CDR2 YYREEE (reference sequence). V dropped 4 bases and J dropped 2 bases, with 12 bases sitting between them. The sample was PBMCs, taken around atezolizumab (anti-PD-L1) treatment. The sequence derives from an elderly woman with urothelial cancer. The gene calls are TRBV5-4 and TRBJ2-5; tentative D call: TRBD2 (6 bases). CDR3 nucleotide sequence: TGTGCCAGCAGCCCGGAGGGCCCGCAAGAGACCCAGTACTTC. Translated, it gives CASSPEGPQETQYF.